Listed below are T cell receptor beta chains from one sample, sequenced in a study of beta chain features in type 1 diabetes. Repertoires were generated with immunoSEQ multiplex PCR, while TCRdb's copy carries only in-frame clones and drops some. Here the sample spans 130,000 to 150,000 clones, 48% being singletons. The sequenced material came from Tregs from blood. The receptors here all came from a man aged 18 to 29 in good health. Both conserved end residues are part of each CDR3. The D gene is left open where the match is weak. The size of a clone is reported for some rows only, either as once, few or many, or as a class for expanded clones.

clone_size j_call v_call d_call cdr3_nt cdr3_aa
. TRBJ1-1 TRBV6-1 . TGTGCCAGCAGTGAAGCCGGCACTGAAGCTTTCTTT CASSEAGTEAFF
. TRBJ2-1 TRBV19 . TGTGCCAGTAGTATGTGGAGTGACTCCTACAATGAGCAGTTCTTC CASSMWSDSYNEQFF
. TRBJ2-7 TRBV10-3 . TGTGCCATCAGCGGACGGGGAATCGACGAGCAGTACTTC CAISGRGIDEQYF
. TRBJ1-1 TRBV7-9 TRBD1 TGTGCCAGCAGCAACCGGGACAGAGTTGAAGCTTTCTTT CASSNRDRVEAFF
. TRBJ1-1 TRBV19 TRBD1 TGTGCCAGTAGTAAAAACCCTGACAGGGGGCTTTGGAACACTGAAGCTTTCTTT CASSKNPDRGLWNTEAFF
once TRBJ2-5 TRBV18 . TGTGCCAGCTCACATTCGAGCTCGAGAGGGGAGACCCAGTACTTC CASSHSSSRGETQYF
. TRBJ1-6 TRBV7-2 . TGTGCCAGCATATTGGCTAGGGGGAAAAATTCACCCCTCCACTTT CASILARGKNSPLHF
. TRBJ1-1 TRBV9 . TGTGCCAGCAGCCCCCGGGTAGGGAACACTGAAGCTTTCTTT CASSPRVGNTEAFF
few TRBJ1-5 TRBV4-2 . TGTGCCAGCAGCCAAGATATTCGGTTCAATCAGCCCCAGCATTTT CASSQDIRFNQPQHF
. TRBJ2-5 TRBV9 TRBD2 TGTGCCAGCAGCGTAGGAGGGCTAGCGGGAGCGGAGACCCAGTACTTC CASSVGGLAGAETQYF
. TRBJ1-1 TRBV25-1 . TGTGCCAGCGAGCCCAGGGCAGGGAGGGGGATAGAAGCTTTCTTT CASEPRAGRGIEAFF
. TRBJ1-2 TRBV29-1 . TGCAGCGTTGGTTCTTACTATGGCTACACCTTC CSVGSYYGYTF
few TRBJ2-1 TRBV10-3 TRBD2 TGTGCCACCAGAGCGGGGGGCCAATACAATGAGCAGTTCTTC CATRAGGQYNEQFF
. TRBJ1-6 TRBV6-5 . TGTGCCAGCAGCCGAGAAGGGAGGGACCTCCACTTT CASSREGRDLHF
. TRBJ1-1 TRBV4-2 TRBD1 TGTGCCAGCAGGGACAGGGGGAACACTGAAGCTTTCTTT CASRDRGNTEAFF
few TRBJ2-7 TRBV18 TRBD2 TGTGCCAGCTCATTCGCTAGCGGGGGACCCTACGAGCAGTACTTC CASSFASGGPYEQYF
. TRBJ2-2 TRBV5-1 TRBD1 TGCGCCAGCAGCCCAATTCAATCCGGGACAGGGTACACCGGGGAGCTGTTTTTT CASSPIQSGTGYTGELFF
few TRBJ2-1 TRBV5-1 . TGCGCCAGCAGCTTTTCATCAGTTGAGCAGTTCTTC CASSFSSVEQFF
. TRBJ1-4 TRBV6-5 TRBD1 TGTGCCAGCAGTGTAGACAGGGGGGAGGAAAAACTGTTTTTT CASSVDRGEEKLFF
. TRBJ2-3 TRBV28 TRBD2 TGTGCCAGCACCGATCCATCAGCGGGAGCCAGCACAGATACGCAGTATTTT CASTDPSAGASTDTQYF
. TRBJ2-1 TRBV11-2 TRBD1 TGTGCCAGCAGCCCGCGACAGGGGGTTTGGAATGAGCAGTTCTTC CASSPRQGVWNEQFF
. TRBJ1-4 TRBV7-9 TRBD1 TGTGCCAGCAGCCCCGGACAGGCGGTTAATGAAAAACTGTTTTTT CASSPGQAVNEKLFF
few TRBJ1-2 TRBV5-1 . TGCGCCAGCAGCTTGGTTCCGGACAGAATAAACTATGGCTACACCTTC CASSLVPDRINYGYTF
. TRBJ2-7 TRBV4-2 TRBD1 TGTGCCAGCAGCCAATGGACAGGGGGGGCCTACGAGCAGTACTTC CASSQWTGGAYEQYF
. TRBJ1-5 TRBV30 . TGTGCCTGGAGCAGGGGATGGGATCAGCCCCAGCATTTT CAWSRGWDQPQHF
. TRBJ1-2 TRBV19 TRBD1 TGTGCCAGTAGTGAGGACAGGGGGCAATTTGGCTACACCTTC CASSEDRGQFGYTF
. TRBJ2-2 TRBV6-5 TRBD1 TGTGCCAGCAGTTATCTAGGGGGCGCCGGGGAGCTGTTTTTT CASSYLGGAGELFF
. TRBJ2-3 TRBV7-2 TRBD2 TGTGCCAGCAGCTTAGTGGGCGGGAGGAATACGCAGTATTTT CASSLVGGRNTQYF
. TRBJ1-2 TRBV5-1 TRBD1 TGCGCCAGCAGCTTGGGACAGGGCTTCGGCTACACCTTC CASSLGQGFGYTF
few TRBJ2-1 TRBV19 TRBD2 TGTGCCAGTAGTATGAGGGGACAGGGACTAGCGGGAGCCTACAATGAGCAGTTCTTC CASSMRGQGLAGAYNEQFF
. TRBJ1-1 TRBV21-1 . TGTGCCAGCAGCCCCCGGGAAGCGGCTTTCTTT CASSPREAAFF
. TRBJ1-1 TRBV18 . TGTGCCAGCTCACCGTTAGCCGGACAGTCCCATTTCGGGGCCTATCTGAACACTGAAGCTTTCTTT CASSPLAGQSHFGAYLNTEAFF
few TRBJ2-6 TRBV7-2 TRBD1 TGTGCCAGCAGGGCGGGACAGGGGGTAGGGGCCAACGTCCTGACTTTC CASRAGQGVGANVLTF
. TRBJ1-4 TRBV7-2 . TGTGCCAGCAGCTTAGCAAGTGGCAGGAAACTGTTTTTT CASSLASGRKLFF
. TRBJ2-7 TRBV30 TRBD1 TGTGCCTGGAGCGGGGACAGGCTATCCGAGCAGTACTTC CAWSGDRLSEQYF
. TRBJ1-4 TRBV11-2 . TGTGCCAGCAGCTCACGCGGGTGGATGGGGAAACTGTTTTTT CASSSRGWMGKLFF
. TRBJ2-3 TRBV6-1 TRBD2 TGTGCCAGCAGTGCTTTTCTAGCGGGCACAGATACGCAGTATTTT CASSAFLAGTDTQYF
. TRBJ1-1 TRBV7-2 . TGTGCCAGCAGCTTCGCCCGGGGGTCATCTGAAGCTTTCTTT CASSFARGSSEAFF
. TRBJ1-5 TRBV5-1 . TGCGCCAGCAGTACTGGAGGGAACAATCAGCCCCAGCATTTT CASSTGGNNQPQHF
few TRBJ2-4 TRBV28 TRBD1 TGTGCCAGCAGATCGACAGGGGGAAGAGCCAAAAACATTCAGTACTTC CASRSTGGRAKNIQYF
. TRBJ1-2 TRBV5-6 . TGTGCCAGCAGCTTGGTAGGCAGGGAAGCTAACTATGGCTACACCTTC CASSLVGREANYGYTF
few TRBJ2-7 TRBV18 TRBD2 TGTGCCAGCTCACCAAGACTAGCGCCAACCTCCGAGCAGTACTTC CASSPRLAPTSEQYF
. TRBJ1-2 TRBV4-3 . TGCGCCAGCAGCCAGGGCACGGGGGGCGGCGTTTTAGGCTACACCTTC CASSQGTGGGVLGYTF
. TRBJ2-7 TRBV18 TRBD2 TGTGCCAGCTCCGGGAGGGGCTCAGGGAGTCTCCAGTACGAGCAGTACTTC CASSGRGSGSLQYEQYF
. TRBJ1-3 TRBV6-1 TRBD1 TGTGCCAGCAGTCGCCGGGACAGGCCCGACACCATATATTTT CASSRRDRPDTIYF
few TRBJ2-2 TRBV18 . TGTGCCAGCTCACAATCACAGGGGGAGCTGTTTTTT CASSQSQGELFF
. TRBJ1-5 TRBV19 . TGTGCCAGCCTGGGCCCCAGGGGCAATCAGCCCCAGCATTTT CASLGPRGNQPQHF
. TRBJ2-5 TRBV10-3 TRBD2 TGTGCCATCAGTGGAGCGGGGGGGACAACGTACCAAGAGACCCAGTACTTC CAISGAGGTTYQETQYF
. TRBJ2-5 TRBV29-1 TRBD2 TGCAGCGTGAGGGAAAGCGGGGATAAGACCCAGTACTTC CSVRESGDKTQYF
few TRBJ2-2 TRBV19 . TGTGCCAGTAGTTGGGGAGCAGACACCGGGGAGCTGTTTTTT CASSWGADTGELFF
. TRBJ1-1 TRBV7-9 . TGTGCCAGCAGCTTAGTAAGAGGGACTGAAGCTTTCTTT CASSLVRGTEAFF
. TRBJ2-7 TRBV25-1 TRBD1 TGTGCCAGCGGCCCATGGGACAGGGTTTACGAGCAGTACTTC CASGPWDRVYEQYF